Reported below is one T cell receptor beta chain. Its cognate antigen is unknown. This specimen comes from a study of CD8+CD57+ T cells in acquired aplastic anemia. Broader study findings: The CD8+CD57+ cells of patients were less diverse than their total CD4+ and CD8+ pools. Around 27 CD8+ CDR3 sequences occurred in both the patients and the controls.

Sequencing involved patients with CD8+CD57+ cell expansion previously shown by flow cytometry. This CDR3 has 14 amino acids. Germline V gene lookup returns CDR1 LNHDA and CDR2 SQIVND (reference sequence). Trimming took 5 bases from V and 2 from J; bases not matched to a gene: 6. Genomic DNA, the template, was used for profiling of the TCR beta VDJ and CDR3. Each CDR3 protein is one row after TCRdb ran MiXCR on the reads. The repertoire has 17,000 or so distinct CDR3 sequences, approximately 38% of them found once; the top ten carry 80% to 90%. The rearrangement links TRBV19 to TRBJ2-7, with TRBD2 matching 7 bases. This clonotype was obtained from a human donor with aplastic anemia. The specimen sequenced was CD8+CD57+ T cells sorted from PBMCs. The subset is: bead-enriched CD8+CD57+ effector memory T cells from SAA patients. The CDR3 is CASSGRELAYEQYF. Written as DNA, the CDR3 is TGTGCCAGTAGTGGGCGGGAGTTAGCCTACGAGCAGTACTTC.